This TCR beta chain was recovered during a study of T cells expressing NK-cell markers. Study in general: It was from sorted CD3+CD56+NKG2C+, CD3+CD56+NKG2C- and CD3+CD56-NKG2C+ T cells that TCR beta repertoires came.

Germline V gene data show CDR1 as MNHEY and CDR2 as SMNVEV (reference sequence). CDR3 length: 15 amino acids. Study-wide results and caveats: Six of the donors carried dominant NKG2C+ clonotypes that took up 1.0-7.0% of their CD8+ T cells. Expanded NKG2C+ T cell clones were not confirmed as HCMV-specific.

cDNA encoding TCR beta was synthesized via 5'RACE template switching incorporating UMIs. TCRdb reprocessed the 5' RACE reads, with one entry per CDR3 protein and no DNA. The sample includes 550,000 to 600,000 distinct CDR3 sequences. As concerns this clonotype: The antigen is not known.

The sample was blood T cells: a sorted CD56 or NKG2C T cell subset, CD4+ or CD8+ T cells, or bulk PBMC T cells (not recorded which). The receptor was derived from a man between 18 and 35 years old in good health. V is TRBV27 and J is TRBJ1-4; TCRdb reports TRBD1, a call that lacks DNA to check it against. CDR3 protein: CASMGRGQENEKLFF.